This T cell receptor beta chain derives from a study of glioma-infiltrating T cells after dendritic cell vaccination. The wider study: Dendritic cell vaccine was injected intradermally three times, biweekly.

The data were produced by immunoSEQ multiplex PCR, yet TCRdb's version contains in-frame clones alone and is incomplete. The table has just under 100,000 clones, over 80% seen once. CDR1 is MGHRA, CDR2 YSYEKL, per germline. CDR3 size: 16 residues. A note on this clone: The junction differs from germline at one of its ends, possibly a read error.

Time point described: after dendritic cell vaccination, including at tumor progression/relapse. Selection required adequate fresh-frozen tumor tissue plus more than two years' survival data. None of the glioblastoma patients had an isocitrate dehydrogenase mutation. The sequence was obtained from a human donor with glioblastoma. This chain connects TRBV4-1 to TRBJ1-1, with 7 nucleotides matching TRBD1. This material consisted of blood, taken after dendritic cell vaccination. The CDR3 reads CASSQGRNRGGTEAFF. The CDR3 nucleotides are TGCGCCAGCAGTCAAGGGAGAAACAGGGGTGGGACTGAAGCTTTCTTT.